The clone carrying this T cell receptor (beta chain) came up many times. The sample originates from a study of T cells in Graves' hyperthyroidism and ophthalmopathy. What was amplified from RNA transcripts were TCR beta CDR3 regions. HTBI primers were the set used in a first-round RT-PCR of the TCR CDR3. TCRdb re-analysed the multiplex PCR reads in MiXCR, keeping a single row per CDR3 protein. The sample has around 520,000 distinct CDR3 sequences, approximately 15% seen once; the top ten hold around 17%. The sequence was obtained from a woman in her late teens or twenties with Graves' hyperthyroidism. Sequencing was performed on blood.

CDR3 in amino acids: CASSRESSGANVLTF. CDR3 nucleotide sequence: TGCGCCAGCAGCCGGGAGAGCTCTGGGGCCAACGTCCTGACTTTC. The chain couples TRBV5-1 to TRBJ2-6, with D perhaps TRBD2 (6 bases). The V and J ends lost 4 bases and 0 bases respectively, with 8 bases between them. CDR1 is SGHRS, CDR2 YFSETQ, per germline. CDR3 length: 15 amino acids.